Listed here are 10 T cell receptor beta chains from one sample, sequenced in a study of molecular identifiers for immune sequencing clone quantification. From the PCR reads, TCRdb called clonotypes with MiXCR, one entry per CDR3 protein. Of approximately 97,000 distinct CDR3 sequences listed, 20% to 30% are singletons. Material for sequencing was naive CD8+ T cells from blood, with Jurkat cell RNA spiked in. As for subset: FACS-sorted CD8+CD4-CCR7+CD45RA+ naive T cells. These TCRs come from a human donor in good health. Some libraries in this study had Jurkat cell RNA spiked in.

This clonotype was seen many times. The genes are TRBV27 and TRBJ2-1; D is unresolved. The V gene lost 4 bases and the J gene lost 9 bases, with 13 bases spanning the gap. Germline loops: CDR1 MNHEY, CDR2 SMNVEV (reference sequence). There are 13 residues in the CDR3. CDR3 residues: CASSSRPLGEQFF. Here the CDR3 DNA reads TGTGCCAGCAGTTCCCGTCCACTCGGTGAGCAGTTCTTC.

A note on this clonotype: A much larger clone lies one base from this, so it may be a read error. The chain is built from TRBV4-1 and TRBJ1-5, with 10 bases matching TRBD1. V lost 0 bases and J lost 7; bases outside the gene matches: 3. CDR1 MGHRA and CDR2 YSYEKL come from the germline V gene. This CDR3 comprises 15 residues. CDR3 nucleotides: TGCGCCAGCAGCCAAGAGGGACAGGGGTCACAGCCCCAGCATTTT. It encodes CASSQEGQGSQPQHF.

Details on this clonotype: A much larger clone is a single base away; this may be a read error. This sequence joins TRBV11-2 and TRBJ2-7, with D perhaps TRBD1 (5 bases). The CDR3 sequence is 14 residues long. Germline CDR1 is SGHAT and CDR2 is FQNNGV. This chain's CDR3 is CASSFFRVGYGQYF. The CDR3 nucleotides read TGTGCCAGCAGCTTTTTCAGGGTTGGGTACGGGCAGTACTTC.

This clonotype was detected ten times or more. The chain carries TRBV28 and TRBJ2-3; 10 bases match TRBD2. The CDR3 is 19 amino acids. CDR1 is MDHEN, CDR2 SYDVKM, per germline. Germline trimming cut 4 bases from V and 0 bases from J; bases unmatched to any gene: 13. The CDR3 DNA is TGTGCCAGCAGTTCGCTGCGAATTGGGACTAGCGAGAGCACAGATACGCAGTATTTT. This encodes CASSSLRIGTSESTDTQYF. Filled out from reference TRBV28 and TRBJ2-3, the complete variable domain reads DVKVTQSSRYLVKRTGEKVFLECVQDMDHENMFWYRQDPGLGLRLIYFSYDVKMKEKGDIPEGYSVSREKKERFSLILESASTNQTSMYLCASSSLRIGTSESTDTQYFGPGTRLTVL.

The chain is built from TRBV20-1 and TRBJ2-7, with 8 positions matching TRBD2. Germline lookup yields CDR1 DFQATT and CDR2 SNEGSKA (reference sequence). The trim removed 1 base at V and 4 bases at J, leaving 6 bases unmatched. This CDR3 has 14 amino acids. CDR3 DNA: TGCAGTGCTAGAGCCCCGGGGGGGGGGTACGAGCAGTACTTC. It translates to CSARAPGGGYEQYF.

The chain combines TRBV12-5 with TRBJ1-4; D call uncertain. The CDR3 runs 16 residues. Germline assignment: CDR1 LGHNT and CDR2 FRNRAP. The germline V and J ends were trimmed by 1 base and 0 bases, with 9 bases remaining between them. CDR3 region: CASGLDTTTTNEKLFF. CDR3 in DNA: TGTGCTAGTGGTTTGGACACGACAACAACTAATGAAAAACTGTTTTTT.

The sample holds many counts of this clonotype. The rearrangement joins TRBV7-8 to TRBJ1-1, with D perhaps matching TRBD1 (5 bases). Germline values: CDR1 SGHVS, CDR2 FQNEAQ. V was clipped by 2 bases and J by 4 bases, with 29 bases between them. The CDR3 spans 20 residues. CDR3 region: CASSLSGSAGLILDSTEAFF. The CDR3 coding sequence is TGTGCCAGCAGCTTAAGCGGTTCTGCGGGGCTTATTTTGGATAGCACTGAAGCTTTCTTT.

The sample holds a few counts of this clonotype. This sequence may be a read error, since a much larger clone differs from it by one base. The gene calls are TRBV28 and TRBJ2-7, with D hard to call. Germline CDR1 reads MDHEN; CDR2 reads SYDVKM. CDR3 length equals 16 residues. Trimming pared 6 bases from V and 0 bases from J, leaving 18 bases between. In DNA, the CDR3 is TGTGCCAGCAGATTCCACCCCACGACAAGCTCCTACGAGCAGTACTTC. The encoded protein is CASRFHPTTSSYEQYF.

This clonotype was recorded a few times. In nucleotides, the CDR3 is TGCAGTCGGCAGCTCGATGAGCAGTTCTTC. Encoded protein: CSRQLDEQFF. The gene calls are TRBV20-1 and TRBJ2-1; D uncertain. From germline, CDR1 is DFQATT and CDR2 SNEGSKA (reference sequence). The CDR3 has 10 amino acids. Between the trimmed V and J ends, which lost 8 bases and 8 bases, there was a span of 10 bases.

In this sample, this clonotype turned up many times. V gene TRBV2 combines with J gene TRBJ1-5, with 7 bases fitting TRBD1. The V gene's germline CDR1 is SNHLY and CDR2 FYNNEI. The CDR3 has 16 amino acids. V trimming: 1 base; J trimming: 7 bases; junction bases outside the gene matches: 10. This CDR3 reads CASSEGSGGSNQPQHF. CDR3 DNA: TGTGCCAGCAGTGAAGGGTCAGGGGGAAGTAACCAGCCCCAGCATTTT.